This record looks at one T cell receptor (beta chain) sequence and its context. Its target is unknown. Germline values: CDR1 SGHVS, CDR2 FNYEAQ. Losses at the gene ends were 6 bases for V and 0 bases for J; bases not matched to a gene: 5. CDR3 length: 14 residues. TCRdb analysed the reads with MiXCR anew, one entry per CDR3 protein. This sample has some 54,000 distinct CDR3 sequences; about 20% occur once, and the top ten carry around 80%. This entry comes from a study of T cell repertoires in cytomegalovirus infection. Study summary: Through public TCR beta signatures, both CMV infection and matching HLA type were indicated.

Notes on the study in general: Clonotype analysis showed dominance of the ex vivo response by HLA-C-restricted CMV-specific TCR beta clonotypes.

The sequencing used CD8+ T cells from cultured PBMCs, collected from culture after CMV antigen stimulation. The chain couples TRBV7-6 to TRBJ2-7; 7 bases are a match to TRBD1. This TCR was recovered from a human donor in good health (CMV status not recorded). Some clones in this sample may be carry-over from other donors' samples. The CDR3 bases are TGTGCCAGCAGGCCCGGGACAGACTCCTACGAGCAGTACTTC. Its protein product is CASRPGTDSYEQYF.